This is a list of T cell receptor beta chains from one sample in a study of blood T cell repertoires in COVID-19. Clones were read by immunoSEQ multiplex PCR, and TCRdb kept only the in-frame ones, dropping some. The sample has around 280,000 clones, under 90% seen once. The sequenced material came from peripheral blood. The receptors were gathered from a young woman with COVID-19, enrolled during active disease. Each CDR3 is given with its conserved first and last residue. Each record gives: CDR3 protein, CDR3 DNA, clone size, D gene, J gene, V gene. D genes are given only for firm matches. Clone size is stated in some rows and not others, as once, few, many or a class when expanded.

CDR3aa: CASSGTGGTDTQYF; CDR3nt: TGTGCCAGCAGCGGAACAGGGGGCACAGATACGCAGTATTTT; abundance: once; d_gene: TRBD1; j_gene: TRBJ2-3; v_gene: TRBV11-2
CDR3aa: CASSDSKAGHSTDTQYF; CDR3nt: TGTGCCAGCAGTGACTCGAAGGCGGGCCATAGCACAGATACGCAGTATTTT; abundance: NA; d_gene: NA; j_gene: TRBJ2-3; v_gene: TRBV6-4
CDR3aa: CASARDTNEKLFF; CDR3nt: TGTGCCAGCGCCAGGGATACTAATGAAAAACTGTTTTTT; abundance: few; d_gene: NA; j_gene: TRBJ1-4; v_gene: TRBV18
CDR3aa: CASSATGGVRTNEKLFF; CDR3nt: TGTGCCAGCAGCGCAACAGGGGGGGTGAGAACTAATGAAAAACTGTTTTTT; abundance: many; d_gene: TRBD1; j_gene: TRBJ1-4; v_gene: TRBV2
CDR3aa: CASSYWDILSYNSPLHF; CDR3nt: TGTGCCAGCTCATATTGGGACATCTTGTCCTATAATTCACCCCTCCACTTT; abundance: once; d_gene: NA; j_gene: TRBJ1-6; v_gene: TRBV18
CDR3aa: CASSPRQGAHTEAFF; CDR3nt: TGTGCCAGCAGCCCACGACAGGGGGCGCACACTGAAGCTTTCTTT; abundance: few; d_gene: TRBD1; j_gene: TRBJ1-1; v_gene: TRBV7-2
CDR3aa: CASSLKQGRSSYEQYF; CDR3nt: TGTGCCAGCAGCTTAAAACAGGGTAGGAGCTCCTACGAGCAGTACTTC; abundance: NA; d_gene: NA; j_gene: TRBJ2-7; v_gene: TRBV5-6
CDR3aa: CASSLGQGTGELFF; CDR3nt: TGTGCCAGCAGCTTAGGACAGGGCACCGGGGAGCTGTTTTTT; abundance: NA; d_gene: TRBD1; j_gene: TRBJ2-2; v_gene: TRBV7-9
CDR3aa: CASSLDQQGAYEQYF; CDR3nt: TGTGCCAGCAGCTTAGATCAACAGGGGGCCTACGAGCAGTACTTC; abundance: NA; d_gene: TRBD1; j_gene: TRBJ2-7; v_gene: TRBV7-9
CDR3aa: CASNPGATGTQYF; CDR3nt: TGTGCCAGCAATCCGGGCGCCACAGGGACCCAGTACTTC; abundance: NA; d_gene: NA; j_gene: TRBJ2-5; v_gene: TRBV2
CDR3aa: CASSPGQRLGYSNQPQHF; CDR3nt: TGTGCCAGTAGCCCGGGACAACGCTTGGGGTATAGCAATCAGCCCCAGCATTTT; abundance: once; d_gene: NA; j_gene: TRBJ1-5; v_gene: TRBV19
CDR3aa: CASSSPGQETQYF; CDR3nt: TGCGCCAGCAGCTCACCCGGGCAAGAGACCCAGTACTTC; abundance: NA; d_gene: NA; j_gene: TRBJ2-5; v_gene: TRBV5-1
CDR3aa: CASSQEQGINTEAFF; CDR3nt: TGCGCCAGCAGCCAAGAGCAGGGGATCAACACTGAAGCTTTCTTT; abundance: NA; d_gene: NA; j_gene: TRBJ1-1; v_gene: TRBV4-1
CDR3aa: CASSILGTGAWNQPQHF; CDR3nt: TGTGCCAGTAGTATCCTCGGGACAGGGGCCTGGAATCAGCCCCAGCATTTT; abundance: NA; d_gene: TRBD1; j_gene: TRBJ1-5; v_gene: TRBV19
CDR3aa: CASSHQTGTDYNSPLHF; CDR3nt: TGTGCCAGCAGTCACCAGACCGGGACAGATTATAATTCACCCCTCCACTTT; abundance: NA; d_gene: TRBD1; j_gene: TRBJ1-6; v_gene: TRBV6-6
CDR3aa: CASTLPQGRNYGYTF; CDR3nt: TGTGCCAGCACCCTACCCCAGGGGAGAAACTATGGCTACACCTTC; abundance: few; d_gene: NA; j_gene: TRBJ1-2; v_gene: TRBV28
CDR3aa: CASSLPESPTGGYTF; CDR3nt: TGTGCCAGCAGCCTCCCCGAAAGCCCGACGGGAGGCTACACCTTC; abundance: NA; d_gene: NA; j_gene: TRBJ1-2; v_gene: TRBV7-9
CDR3aa: CASSLKTGSYNEQFF; CDR3nt: TGTGCCAGCAGCCTCAAGACAGGCTCCTACAATGAGCAGTTCTTC; abundance: NA; d_gene: NA; j_gene: TRBJ2-1; v_gene: TRBV4-2